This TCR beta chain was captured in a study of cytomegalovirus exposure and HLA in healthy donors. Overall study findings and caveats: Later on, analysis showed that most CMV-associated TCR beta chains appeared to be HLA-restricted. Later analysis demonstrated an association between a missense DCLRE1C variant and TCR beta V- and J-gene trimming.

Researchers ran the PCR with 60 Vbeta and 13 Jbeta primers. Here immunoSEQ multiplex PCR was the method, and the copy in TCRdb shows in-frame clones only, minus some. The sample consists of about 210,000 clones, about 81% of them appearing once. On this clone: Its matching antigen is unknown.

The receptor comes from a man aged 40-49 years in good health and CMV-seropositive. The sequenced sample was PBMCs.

The CDR3 loop reads CASSIFRPGGNQPQHF. The CDR3 DNA sequence: TGTGCCAGTAGTATATTCCGTCCGGGGGGCAATCAGCCCCAGCATTTT. The rearrangement links TRBV19 to TRBJ1-5, with D perhaps TRBD1 (5 bases). Looked up from germline, CDR1 is LNHDA and CDR2 is SQIVND (reference sequence). V shed 2 bases and J shed 2 bases, with 13 bases lying between them. The CDR3 spans 16 residues.